What follows are 4 T cell receptor beta chains derived from one specimen sequenced in a study of CD8 T cells in ankylosing spondylitis. From the 5' RACE reads, TCRdb called clonotypes with MiXCR, one entry per CDR3 protein. The sample contains fewer than 250,000 distinct CDR3 sequences, roughly 10% of which appear only once. Sequenced: blood, either unsorted or a sorted T cell fraction (not recorded which). The receptors were gathered from a male donor with ankylosing spondylitis or in good health (not recorded which).

The chain is built from TRBV3-1 and TRBJ1-4; D is unclear. Germline V lookup: CDR1 LGHDT, CDR2 YNNKEL (reference sequence). V was trimmed by 4 bases and J by 8 bases, leaving 20 bases between them. This CDR3 has 16 residues. CDR3 DNA: TGTGCCAGCAGCCCGACCATAGGGCAGGCTTGGGAAAAACTGTTTTTT. It codes for CASSPTIGQAWEKLFF.

The chain uses TRBV6-5 and TRBJ2-6; TRBD1 or TRBD2 may be the D gene (5 bases each). Trimming cost V 6 bases and J 4 bases, with 19 bases left between them. The V gene's germline CDR1 is MNHEY and CDR2 SVGAGI. This CDR3 comprises 17 residues. This chain's CDR3 is CASSSRFVEGGANVLTF. The CDR3 nucleotides are TGTGCCAGCAGCTCTCGATTCGTCGAGGGGGGGGCCAACGTCCTGACTTTC.

This clonotype appeared a few times. The V gene is TRBV18, the J gene TRBJ1-5; D unresolved. Germline V gene data show CDR1 as KGHSH and CDR2 as LQKENI. V was shortened by 2 bases and J by 8 bases, with 10 bases between the two germline ends. The CDR3 runs 13 residues. This CDR3 reads CASSPRREEPQHF. The CDR3 bases are TGTGCCAGCTCACCAAGGAGGGAGGAGCCCCAGCATTTT.

In this sample, this clonotype turned up a few times. The chain couples TRBV24-1 to TRBJ2-7, with D possibly being TRBD2 (6 bases). The germline V and J ends were trimmed by 4 bases and 2 bases, with 14 bases remaining between them. CDR1 is KGHDR and CDR2 is SFDVKD in the germline V gene. The CDR3 consists of 15 residues. The DNA of the CDR3 is TGTGCCACCAGTGAGGGCGGGGTAAAGACCTACGAGCAGTACTTC. This gives the protein CATSEGGVKTYEQYF.